The next 22 T cell receptor beta chains were all read from a single sample in a study of T cell responses to AZD1222 COVID-19 vaccine. The assay was immunoSEQ multiplex PCR, and TCRdb's table has in-frame clones only and misses some. The repertoire has around 120,000 clones, 85% to 95% of them found once; the top ten carry more than 2.5%. The sequences come from peripheral blood, collected on day 0 of AZD1222 vaccination. All receptors derive from an adult in good health.

This chain connects TRBV29-1 to TRBJ1-2; D may be TRBD1 (6 bases). Trimming removed 0 bases at V and 5 bases at J, with 10 bases between. This CDR3 has 13 amino acids. From germline, CDR1 is SQVTM and CDR2 ANQGSEA. CDR3 nucleotides: TGCAGCGTTGAAGAGGACAGAAGGTATGGCTACACCTTC. It is translated as CSVEEDRRYGYTF.

This clone was counted a single time. V usage is TRBV28 and J usage is TRBJ2-5; 9 bases align to TRBD2. CDR3 length: 18 residues. Losses at the gene ends were 2 bases for V and 1 base for J; bases not matched to a gene: 11. From germline, CDR1 is MDHEN and CDR2 SYDVKM. DNA for the CDR3: TGTGCCAGCAGTTTAAAAGCGGGAGGTATAAGACTCCAAGAGACCCAGTACTTC. This gives the protein CASSLKAGGIRLQETQYF.

This chain uses TRBV19 with TRBJ1-3; 9 nucleotides agree with TRBD1. CDR1 and CDR2 from the germline V gene are LNHDA and SQIVND (reference sequence). There are 14 residues in the CDR3. With 6 bases clipped from V and 2 bases from J, the junction kept 2 bases outside the gene matches. CDR3 DNA: TGTGCCAGTAGCACAGGGGGCGCTGGAAACACCATATATTTT. It codes for CASSTGGAGNTIYF.

The count of this clone is one. CDR3 protein: CASSSGVGNTIYF. In DNA, the CDR3 is TGCGCCAGCAGCTCGGGAGTCGGAAACACCATATATTTT. The chain links TRBV5-1 to TRBJ1-3, with D hard to call. This CDR3 is 13 amino acids long. CDR1 and CDR2 (germline): SGHRS, YFSETQ. Trimming left V 3 bases short and J 4 bases short, with 8 bases between.

The chain recombines TRBV18 with TRBJ1-2; maybe TRBD1 (5 bases). Germline assignment: CDR1 KGHSH and CDR2 LQKENI. The CDR3 has 16 residues. Between the trimmed V and J ends, which lost 3 bases and 5 bases, there was a span of 19 bases. CDR3 sequence: CASSPGRKQFLYGYTF. Here the CDR3 DNA reads TGTGCCAGCTCACCGGGACGGAAGCAATTCCTTTATGGCTACACCTTC. Variable domain in full (rest from reference TRBV18 and TRBJ1-2): NAGVMQNPRHLVRRRGQEARLRCSPMKGHSHVYWYRQLPEEGLKFMVYLQKENIIDESGMPKERFSAEFPKEGPSILRIQQVVRGDSAAYFCASSPGRKQFLYGYTFGSGTRLTVV.

The chain employs TRBV3-1 (or the pseudogene TRBV3-2) and TRBJ2-7; 10 positions agree with TRBD2. The V segment lost 4 bases and the J segment 5 bases; nucleotides outside the gene matches: 14. The germline V gene encodes CDR1 LGHDT and CDR2 YNNKEL (reference sequence). This CDR3 contains 17 residues. Written as DNA, the CDR3 is TGTGCCAGCAGCCCCCGTACAGGGCTAGCGGGAGTCCACGAGCAGTACTTC. Translated, it gives CASSPRTGLAGVHEQYF.

The rearrangement uses TRBV7-9 and TRBJ1-1; D is unresolved. Germline V gene data show CDR1 as SEHNR and CDR2 as FQNEAQ (reference sequence). Trimming shortened V by 1 base and J by 8 bases, and 5 bases separated the two germline ends. The CDR3 has 11 residues. CDR3 sequence reads: CASSLGGEAFF. CDR3 DNA: TGTGCCAGCAGCTTAGGAGGGGAAGCTTTCTTT.

This chain connects TRBV10-1 to TRBJ2-7; 9 bases fit TRBD2. CDR3 length: 14 residues. V lost 10 bases and J lost 1; bases outside the gene matches: 8. The germline V gene encodes CDR1 WNHNN and CDR2 SYGVQD (reference sequence). This chain's CDR3 is CATSKTSGSYEQYF. The CDR3 coding sequence is TGCGCCACCTCGAAAACTAGCGGGTCCTACGAGCAGTACTTC.

The chain joins TRBV11-3 to TRBJ2-3, with TRBD2 as a possible D gene (6 bases). Trimming cost V 4 bases and J 2 bases, with 10 bases left between them. Germline V CDR1 and CDR2: SGHNT, YENEEA. CDR3 length: 14 residues. The CDR3 loop reads CASSSPRDTDTQYF. The CDR3 nucleotides are TGTGCCAGCAGCTCCCCGCGGGACACAGATACGCAGTATTTT.

This chain uses TRBV6-5 with TRBJ2-7; 14 positions agree with TRBD2. Trimming at V came to 6 bases and at J to 9 bases, leaving 4 bases not matched to a gene. There are 13 residues in the CDR3. Germline loops: CDR1 MNHEY, CDR2 SVGAGI. CDR3 DNA sequence: TGTGCCAGCAGGGAGACTAGCGGGGGGGTGCAGTACTTC. Amino acids: CASRETSGGVQYF.

The chain links TRBV24-1 to TRBJ1-2; 11 bases align to TRBD1. CDR3 length equals 14 residues. CDR1 KGHDR and CDR2 SFDVKD come from the germline V gene. V lost 6 bases to trimming and J lost 8 bases; unmatched junction nucleotides: 7. This chain's CDR3 is CATSFGQGAEGYTF. As DNA, the CDR3 is TGTGCCACCAGTTTTGGACAGGGGGCGGAAGGCTACACCTTC.

The CDR3 protein is CASSPRPRSGLSTDTQYF. The CDR3 nucleotides read TGTGCCAGCAGCCCCCGACCGCGTAGCGGCCTTAGCACAGATACGCAGTATTTT. V usage is TRBV4-2 and J usage is TRBJ2-3; D might be TRBD2 (6 bases). Germline CDR1 and CDR2: LGHNA and YNFKEQ. The CDR3 spans 18 residues. Trimming took off 4 bases at V and 0 bases at J, with 20 bases between the two ends.

The V call is TRBV7-9, the J call TRBJ2-1; no firm D call. Per the germline V gene, CDR1 is SEHNR and CDR2 is FQNEAQ (reference sequence). The CDR3 extends over 14 amino acids. Trimming removed 5 bases from V and 4 bases from J, with 12 bases in between. CDR3 loop: CASSPGRRYNEQFF. CDR3 nucleotides: TGTGCCAGCAGCCCCGGACGCCGTTACAATGAGCAGTTCTTC.

Only one count was recorded for this clone. This chain links TRBV5-3 with TRBJ2-3; no firm D call. TRBV5-3 carries the ORF label, with uncertain function. The CDR3 sequence is 12 residues long. Trimming shortened V by 4 bases and J by 3 bases, and 6 bases separated the two germline ends. CDR3: CARSQITDTQYF. In DNA, the CDR3 is TGTGCCAGAAGCCAGATTACAGATACGCAGTATTTT.

This chain connects TRBV5-5 to TRBJ2-1; perhaps TRBD1 as D (5 bases). V dropped 4 bases and J dropped 9 bases, with 20 bases sitting between them. Germline-derived CDR1 and CDR2 are SGHKS and YYEKEE (reference sequence). This CDR3 contains 15 residues. CDR3 protein: CASSPRTPRVGEQFF. CDR3 DNA sequence: TGTGCCAGCAGCCCTAGGACACCCAGGGTGGGTGAGCAGTTCTTC.

The chain joins TRBV5-1 to TRBJ2-5; 14 nucleotides match TRBD2. The V segment lost 4 bases and the J segment 0 bases; nucleotides outside the gene matches: 5. CDR3 length: 17 residues. Per germline, CDR1 SGHRS and CDR2 YFSETQ. CDR3 DNA sequence: TGCGCCAGCAGCCCGGGACTAGCGGGAGTTCACCAAGAGACCCAGTACTTC. This encodes CASSPGLAGVHQETQYF.

V gene TRBV5-1 combines with J gene TRBJ2-7, with D perhaps TRBD1 (6 bases). Germline CDR1 and CDR2: SGHRS and YFSETQ. The ends were cut back, 5 bases at V and 2 bases at J, with 14 bases in the middle. This CDR3 has 14 amino acids. CDR3 region: CASSKRDTPYEQYF. The DNA for the CDR3 is TGCGCCAGCAGTAAAAGGGACACCCCCTACGAGCAGTACTTC.

The genes are TRBV9 and TRBJ2-7; 11 bases are shared with TRBD2. This CDR3 has 15 residues. Unmatched junction bases numbered 5, after V lost 0 bases and J lost 6 bases. CDR1 and CDR2 (germline): SGDLS, YYNGEE. CDR3 nucleotides: TGTGCCAGCAGCGTAGGGGCTAGCGGGAGGATCGAGCAGTACTTC. Translation: CASSVGASGRIEQYF.

The chain combines TRBV19 with TRBJ2-7; D might be TRBD1 (5 bases). In germline, CDR1 is LNHDA, CDR2 SQIVND (reference sequence). V was shortened by 6 bases and J by 4 bases, with 16 bases between the two germline ends. This CDR3 has 14 amino acids. This chain's CDR3 is CASSSRTRRYEQYF. CDR3 nucleotide sequence: TGTGCCAGTAGCTCCCGGACAAGGAGATACGAGCAGTACTTC.

The chain has TRBV28 and TRBJ1-5; D ambiguous. Trimming shortened V by 5 bases and J by 6 bases, and 14 bases separated the two germline ends. Germline loops: CDR1 MDHEN, CDR2 SYDVKM. The CDR3 totals 14 residues. The CDR3 DNA sequence: TGTGCCAGCAGTCCTCCCCAGGTCCGTCAGCCCCAGCATTTT. Its translation: CASSPPQVRQPQHF.

The chain is built from TRBV6-4 and TRBJ2-1; TRBD2 aligns across 12 bases. V trimming: 6 bases; J trimming: 4 bases; junction bases outside the gene matches: 10. The CDR3 has 17 residues. The germline CDR1 and CDR2 sequences are MRHNA and SNTAGT. CDR3 nucleotide sequence: TGTGCCAGCAGAGCGACTAGCGGGAGACTAGGTTACAATGAGCAGTTCTTC. Amino acid sequence: CASRATSGRLGYNEQFF.

V gene TRBV28 combines with J gene TRBJ2-4; 9 nucleotides agree with TRBD2. From germline, CDR1 is MDHEN and CDR2 SYDVKM. The CDR3 contains 18 residues. J was trimmed by 5 bases and V by 1 base; bases with no gene match: 12. CDR3 in amino acids: CASSLYSAGGGEENIQYF. CDR3 sequence (DNA): TGTGCCAGCAGTTTATATTCTGCGGGAGGGGGGGAGGAAAACATTCAGTACTTC.